This T cell receptor (beta chain) emerged from a study of neurological immune-mediated disorders. There are many counts of this clonotype. Using its own MiXCR run on the 5' RACE reads, TCRdb lists one record per CDR3 protein. The data hold 15,000 or so distinct CDR3 sequences, with less than 25% observed a single time. This CDR3 contains 14 residues. Germline CDR1 is SGHTA and CDR2 is FQGNSA. V was cut by 5 bases and J by 4 bases, with 13 bases left in between. This receptor was obtained from a man in his fifties in good health. The genes are TRBV7-2 and TRBJ2-3; D unclear. The specimen sequenced was PBMCs. In nucleotides, the CDR3 is TGTGCCAGCAGCCCAGGCGTTGTGTCAGATACGCAGTATTTT. Protein product: CASSPGVVSDTQYF.